This T cell receptor beta chain came from a study of shared T cell receptors in the human thymus (dated by TCRdb to the early 2020s). For the wider study: The study examined how self-reactive, shared T-cell receptor alpha chains are generated in the human thymus.

With respect to this clone: Its binding antigen is unknown. The input lacks base qualities; no much larger clone sits a single base away.

Library construction relied on the immunoSEQ multiplex PCR assay. TCRdb retrieved this table from immuneACCESS and kept in-frame rearrangements only. Not all clones are present; in checked studies, unresolved V genes account for under half, and no reason is known for the remainder. This sample comprises roughly 550,000 clones, around 78% of them detected only once. About 0.012% of the sample is held by the ten biggest clonotypes. The germline V gene (reference sequence) supplies CDR1 WNHNN and CDR2 SYGVQD. From the cysteine up to the phenylalanine, the CDR3 has a length of 13 residues. Kept here is only the CDR3 DNA, which spans 39 bases and is read in frame from base 1. V and J are truncated by 8 bases and 1 base respectively, leaving an intervening sequence of 10 bases. These same records also appear under a second study, on human thymus T cells. In that second paper, the authors write: Donors were immunologically healthy infants undergoing open corrective cardiac surgery for congenital heart defects in Finland. The thymus tissue came from surgical resects taken out during corrective cardiac surgery. Usage of V and J gene segments appeared to be biased in both the thymic and the peripheral blood repertoires. Highly overlapping thymic TCR repertoires among unrelated individuals were reported in the related research. The study described the TCR alpha and beta repertoires in about eight infant thymus samples and a handful of matching peripheral blood samples. The infant donors were about 7 to 244 days old, and the cohort included roughly six males and two females. After being mechanically released from the tissue, thymocytes were kept at -70 degrees C in pellets of about 9-32 million cells. A QIAsymphony instrument was used to extract genomic DNA from frozen cell pellets. Using the immunoSEQ multiplex PCR assay, the TCRB and TCRAD loci were amplified from a standardized quantity of quality-controlled genomic DNA. The amplicons spanned the V(D)J region and were long enough to cover the CDR3 and allow V and J genes to be identified. Through the commercial immunoSEQ service, the amplicons were sequenced on an Illumina platform. Primer bias and sequencing errors were corrected as previously described, and TCRAD and TCRB were defined on the basis of the IMGT database. Analysis of the repertoires was done with immunoSEQ Analyzer 3.0 and VDJTools and included basic statistics, V/J segment usage, diversity estimates, rarefaction and pairwise overlap. Chao1, ChaoE, Efron-Thisted, Shannon and inverse Simpson indices were used to estimate diversity, which was also estimated on datasets down-sampled to the smallest sample. For repertoire overlap, CDR3 nucleotide sequence, V gene and J gene had to match strictly, and clustering was done by Jaccard-based multidimensional scaling. On average, about 810,000 unique TCRB clonotypes were obtained from thymus samples, compared with around 78,000 from blood samples.

The sequence is built from TRBV10-1 and TRBJ2-3; TRBD1 could be the D gene, as 5 bases match. Sequencing was done on a sample of thymocytes. The receptor's source is a boy under two years old with a congenital heart defect. Donor details come from another sample of the same person, matched by shared clones. CDR3 protein: CASGLGGTDTQYF. The DNA sequence is as follows: TGCGCCAGCGGCTTAGGGGGCACAGATACGCAGTATTTT.